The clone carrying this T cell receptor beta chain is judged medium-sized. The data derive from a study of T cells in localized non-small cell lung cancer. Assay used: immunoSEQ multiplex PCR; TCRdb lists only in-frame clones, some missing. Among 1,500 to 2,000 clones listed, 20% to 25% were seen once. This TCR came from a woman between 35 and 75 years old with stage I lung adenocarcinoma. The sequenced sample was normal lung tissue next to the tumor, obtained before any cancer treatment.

CDR3: CASRSSGTSVRYEQYF. CDR3 DNA: TGTGCCAGCAGATCTTCCGGGACTAGCGTACGGTACGAGCAGTACTTC. The V gene is TRBV6-8, the J gene TRBJ2-7; 10 bases are a match to TRBD2. Germline CDR1 MNHGY, CDR2 SAAAGT. V was clipped by 6 bases and J by 4 bases; unmatched bases: 12. The CDR3 is 16 residues long.